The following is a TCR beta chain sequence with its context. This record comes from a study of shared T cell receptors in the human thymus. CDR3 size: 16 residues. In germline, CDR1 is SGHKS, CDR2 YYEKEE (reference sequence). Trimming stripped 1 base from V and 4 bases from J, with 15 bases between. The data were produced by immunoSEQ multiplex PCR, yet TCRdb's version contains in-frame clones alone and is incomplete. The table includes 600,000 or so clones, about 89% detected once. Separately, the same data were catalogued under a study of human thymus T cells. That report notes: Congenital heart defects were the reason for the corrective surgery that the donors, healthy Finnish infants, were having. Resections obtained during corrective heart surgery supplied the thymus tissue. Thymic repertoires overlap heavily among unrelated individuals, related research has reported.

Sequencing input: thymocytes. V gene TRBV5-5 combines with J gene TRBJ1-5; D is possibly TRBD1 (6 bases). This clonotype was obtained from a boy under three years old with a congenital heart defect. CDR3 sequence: CASSLLSAGDNQPQHF. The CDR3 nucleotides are TGTGCCAGCAGCTTGTTAAGTGCAGGGGATAATCAGCCCCAGCATTTT.